This record looks at one T cell receptor beta chain sequence and its context. The antigen is not known. This CDR3 region has 16 residues. Germline V gene sequence: CDR1 LGHNA, CDR2 YSLEER. V gave up 4 bases and J gave up 2 bases; unmatched junction bases: 10. This entry is derived from a study of response to subunit inactivated influenza vaccine. TCRdb reprocessed the RT-PCR reads with MiXCR, giving one entry per CDR3 protein. Seen here are hundreds of thousands of distinct CDR3 sequences, about 18% observed once, and the top ten hold 9.5% to 13%. Whole-study results and caveats: The authors suggested that few new T cells are recruited per seasonal influenza vaccination.

Sequenced here: PBMCs from blood, sampled 4 to 6 days after vaccination. The chain is built from TRBV4-3 and TRBJ2-7; 8 bases line up with TRBD1. The sequence came from a man aged 50-60 years who received an inactivated influenza vaccine. CDR3 sequence: CASSLTFNRGTYEQYF. The DNA for the CDR3 is TGCGCCAGCAGCCTTACCTTCAACAGGGGGACCTACGAGCAGTACTTC.